This is a list of T cell receptor beta chains from one sample in a study of OX40 agonist ivuxolimab in advanced cancers. Profiling relied on immunoSEQ multiplex PCR, and the TCRdb table lists in-frame clones only, not all of them. The data contain just over 95,000 clones, under 85% of them singletons. This specimen consisted of CD4+ or CD8+ T cells sorted from blood, obtained in a trial of the OX40 agonist ivuxolimab. These receptors were taken from an adult with an advanced solid tumor such as melanoma, head and neck, liver or kidney cancer. The CDR3 runs from the conserved cysteine through the conserved F or W. The D gene is left open where the match is weak. Some rows have no size entry. The others give once, few or many, or a class for an expanded clone.

abundance,j_gene,d_gene,v_gene,CDR3nt,CDR3aa
.,TRBJ2-2,TRBD2,TRBV28,TGTGCCAGCAGTAGCGGGGGGACTAGCTCAGCTGACACCGGGGAGCTGTTTTTT,CASSSGGTSSADTGELFF
.,TRBJ2-7,TRBD1,TRBV9,TGTGCCAGCAGCCCGGACAGGCCGTACGAGCAGTACTTC,CASSPDRPYEQYF
.,TRBJ1-5,.,TRBV4-2,TGTGCCAGCAGCCAAGGCGGTTATAGCAATCAGCCCCAGCATTTT,CASSQGGYSNQPQHF
.,TRBJ1-1,.,TRBV10-3,TGTGCCATCAGTGCAGAGGAGAACACTGAAGCTTTCTTT,CAISAEENTEAFF
.,TRBJ2-2,.,TRBV10-3,TGTGCCATCAGTGATTTCGGGGCGACTTCGGAGACCGGGGAGCTGTTTTTT,CAISDFGATSETGELFF
.,TRBJ2-7,.,TRBV5-4,TGTGCCAGCAGCCTCGGGACGACGGACGAGCAGTACTTC,CASSLGTTDEQYF
.,TRBJ2-2,.,TRBV6-5,TGTGCCAGCAGTCCGAACTCCGGGGAGCTGTTTTTT,CASSPNSGELFF
.,TRBJ2-7,TRBD2,TRBV7-9,TGTGCCAGCAGCTTAGTCTCATTAGCGGGTAGCGAGCAGTACTTC,CASSLVSLAGSEQYF
once,TRBJ2-7,.,TRBV5-6,TGTGCCAGCAGCCCCTTCGAGGAGATGGAGTACGAGCAGTACTTC,CASSPFEEMEYEQYF
.,TRBJ1-2,.,TRBV7-8,TGTGCCAGCAGCTTAGCCGGGGGAGGGACGGGGTTTGGCTACACCTTC,CASSLAGGGTGFGYTF
.,TRBJ2-1,.,TRBV6-4,TGTGCCAGCAGTGACAGGCGGACGAATGAGCAGTTCTTC,CASSDRRTNEQFF
.,TRBJ2-6,.,TRBV15,TGTGCCACCCGGCGCGAGGGGTCTGGGGCCAACGTCCTGACTTTC,CATRREGSGANVLTF
.,TRBJ2-2,TRBD2,TRBV19,TGTGCCAGTAGTATAAGCGGGAGAAGTGCCGGGGAGCTGTTTTTT,CASSISGRSAGELFF
large,TRBJ1-6,.,TRBV18,TGTGCCAGCTCACCACGGTTTGAGCTGGATAATTCACCCCTCCACTTT,CASSPRFELDNSPLHF
.,TRBJ1-5,TRBD1,TRBV9,TGTGCCAGCAGCGTAGTAGGGGGTGGGACAGGGGCTAGCAATCAGCCCCAGCATTTT,CASSVVGGGTGASNQPQHF
.,TRBJ2-2,.,TRBV19,TGTGCCAGTAGACTAAACACCGGGGAGCTGTTTTTT,CASRLNTGELFF
.,TRBJ2-7,.,TRBV28,TGTGCCAGCAGTTTAGGTCCAGGGGATTTGTTCTACGAGCAGTACTTC,CASSLGPGDLFYEQYF
few,TRBJ2-7,.,TRBV5-6,TGTGCCAGCAGCTTGGACAGGGAGAAGTACGAGCAGTACTTC,CASSLDREKYEQYF
once,TRBJ2-3,TRBD2,TRBV9,TGTGCCAGCAGCGTCCTAGCGGGAGGGCCGGCGGGAGATACGCAGTATTTT,CASSVLAGGPAGDTQYF
.,TRBJ2-1,.,TRBV9,TGTGCCAGCAGCCCACCTCTTGGGGGTAACAATGAGCAGTTCTTC,CASSPPLGGNNEQFF
.,TRBJ2-2,TRBD2,TRBV15,TGTGCCACCAGCGAAGAGCGGGAGAGTCTCACCGGGGAGCTGTTTTTT,CATSEERESLTGELFF
.,TRBJ2-5,.,TRBV2,TGTGCCAGCAGTGTTGGAGTCGGACAAGAGACCCAGTACTTC,CASSVGVGQETQYF
.,TRBJ2-1,TRBD2,TRBV14,TGTGCCAGCAGCCAAGGAGCGGGAGGAGAGCAGTTCTTC,CASSQGAGGEQFF
.,TRBJ2-7,.,TRBV5-1,TGCGCCAGCAGCTTGGTAGGGACGGAATCCTACGAGCAGTACTTC,CASSLVGTESYEQYF
.,TRBJ1-3,TRBD1,TRBV23-1,TGCGCCAGCAGTCAGACAGGGTTCGGAAACACCATATATTTT,CASSQTGFGNTIYF
.,TRBJ1-1,.,TRBV18,TGTGCCAGCTCACCGCGGGGTGCCGACCGATACACTGAAGCTTTCTTT,CASSPRGADRYTEAFF
.,TRBJ2-7,.,TRBV10-3,TGTGCCATCAGTGCTAGGGCCGGCAAGAGGGGCTACGAGCAGTACTTC,CAISARAGKRGYEQYF
.,TRBJ1-4,.,TRBV4-1,TGCGCCAGCAGCCAAGTTCCAGGGAGGAGGGAAAAACTGTTTTTT,CASSQVPGRREKLFF
once,TRBJ1-1,.,TRBV11-3,TGTGCCAGCAGCTCGGGACGTGACGCTTTCTTT,CASSSGRDAFF
.,TRBJ2-7,.,TRBV27,TGTGCCAGCAGTTATACCCGCTATGGGGAGCAGTACTTC,CASSYTRYGEQYF
.,TRBJ2-1,TRBD1,TRBV7-2,TGTGCCAGCAGCTTATTCTCAGGGGGCGATTACAATGAGCAGTTCTTC,CASSLFSGGDYNEQFF
.,TRBJ2-5,TRBD2,TRBV6-1,TGTGCCAGCAGTGAACTAGCGGGAGAGTGGGAGACCCAGTACTTC,CASSELAGEWETQYF
.,TRBJ1-2,.,TRBV5-6,TGTGCCAGCAGCTTGTACGATGATGGCTACACCTTC,CASSLYDDGYTF